These T cell receptor beta chains were read from a single sample in a study of cytomegalovirus exposure and HLA in healthy donors. Only in-frame clones appear in the TCRdb table, and some are missing; sequencing was by immunoSEQ multiplex PCR. In the table there are around 66,000 clones, 97% of which are singletons. The sample taken for sequencing was PBMCs. The receptors shown here come from a woman between 18 and 29 years old in good health and CMV-seropositive. Each CDR3 is given with its conserved first and last residue. D genes are given only for firm matches. Size is omitted from some rows. Given values are once, few, many or a class for expanded clones.

- | TRBD1 | TRBJ1-1 | TRBV7-6 | TGTGCCAGCAGCATCGGACAGGGCATGAACACTGAAGCTTTCTTT | CASSIGQGMNTEAFF
- | - | TRBJ1-1 | TRBV14 | TGTGCCAGCAGCCAAGATCAGGTTAGTCCTGAAGCTTTCTTT | CASSQDQVSPEAFF
- | - | TRBJ2-7 | TRBV6-8 | TGTGCCAGCATACGGAGCTACGAGCAGTACTTC | CASIRSYEQYF
- | - | TRBJ2-5 | TRBV9 | TGTGCCAGCAGCGTAGATAGAGAGACCCAGTACTTC | CASSVDRETQYF
- | - | TRBJ2-6 | TRBV10-1 | TGCGCCAGCAGTGAGACAAACTGGACAGTAATCTCTGGGGCCAACGTCCTGACTTTC | CASSETNWTVISGANVLTF
once | TRBD1 | TRBJ1-5 | TRBV19 | TGTGCCAGTAGCTTGGGACAGAACAATCAGCCCCAGCATTTT | CASSLGQNNQPQHF
- | TRBD2 | TRBJ2-1 | TRBV7-9 | TGTGCCAGCAGCAAATGGGCGGGAGAAAATGAGCAGTTCTTC | CASSKWAGENEQFF
- | TRBD1 | TRBJ1-1 | TRBV11-2 | TGTGCCAGCAGCTGGACAGGCTCAGGCACTGAAGCTTTCTTT | CASSWTGSGTEAFF
- | - | TRBJ2-2 | TRBV11-2 | TGTGCCAGCAGCTTATTTTGGGAGGACACCGGGGAGCTGTTTTTT | CASSLFWEDTGELFF
- | - | TRBJ1-1 | TRBV27 | TGTGCCAGCAGCGGTATGAACACTGAAGCTTTCTTT | CASSGMNTEAFF
- | - | TRBJ2-3 | TRBV27 | TGTGCCAGCAGTCCAAGTGACTGGCGGGTAGGGTCAGATACGCAGTATTTT | CASSPSDWRVGSDTQYF
- | TRBD2 | TRBJ2-2 | TRBV11-3 | TGTGCCAGCAGCTTAAGGACTAGCGTTAACACCGGGGAGCTGTTTTTT | CASSLRTSVNTGELFF
- | - | TRBJ1-1 | TRBV29-1 | TGCAGCGTTGGACGAGCCACCATCAGGGTCGGGAACACTGAAGCTTTCTTT | CSVGRATIRVGNTEAFF
- | - | TRBJ1-1 | TRBV19 | TGTGCCAGTAGTATAGCCGGGGGAGCTAACACTGAAGCTTTCTTT | CASSIAGGANTEAFF
- | TRBD2 | TRBJ2-7 | TRBV7-6 | TGTGCCAGCAGCACCAAGACTAGCGGGAGTTCTTACGAGCAGTACTTC | CASSTKTSGSSYEQYF
- | - | TRBJ2-1 | TRBV10-3 | TGTGCCATTCAGGGGGGCGATGAGCAGTTCTTC | CAIQGGDEQFF
once | TRBD2 | TRBJ2-1 | TRBV9 | TGTGCCAGCAGCGGCCAGACTAGCGGGAGCTCCAATGAGCAGTTCTTC | CASSGQTSGSSNEQFF
- | - | TRBJ2-7 | TRBV15 | TGTGCCACCAGCAGAGGATCGGACAGCTCCTACGAGCAGTACTTC | CATSRGSDSSYEQYF
- | TRBD1 | TRBJ1-1 | TRBV19 | TGTGCCAGTAAACGGACAGGGGGCGTCACTGAAGCTTTCTTT | CASKRTGGVTEAFF
- | TRBD2 | TRBJ2-1 | TRBV28 | TGTGCCAGCAACTTTCTGCTAGCGGGAGGGCATGAGCAGTTCTTC | CASNFLLAGGHEQFF